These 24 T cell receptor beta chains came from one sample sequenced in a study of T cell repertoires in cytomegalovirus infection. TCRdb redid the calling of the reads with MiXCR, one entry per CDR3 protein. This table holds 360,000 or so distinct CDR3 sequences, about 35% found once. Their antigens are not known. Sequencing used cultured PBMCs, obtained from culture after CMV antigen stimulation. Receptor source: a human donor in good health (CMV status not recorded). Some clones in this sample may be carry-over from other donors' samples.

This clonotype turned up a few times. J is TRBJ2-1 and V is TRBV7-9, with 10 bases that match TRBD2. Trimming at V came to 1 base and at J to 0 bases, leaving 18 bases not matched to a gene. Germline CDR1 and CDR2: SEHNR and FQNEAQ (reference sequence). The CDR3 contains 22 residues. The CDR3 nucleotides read TGTGCCAGCAGCTTAGTGGTACTAGCGGGGTCACTATCCCGCAGCTCCTACAATGAGCAGTTCTTC. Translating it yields CASSLVVLAGSLSRSSYNEQFF.

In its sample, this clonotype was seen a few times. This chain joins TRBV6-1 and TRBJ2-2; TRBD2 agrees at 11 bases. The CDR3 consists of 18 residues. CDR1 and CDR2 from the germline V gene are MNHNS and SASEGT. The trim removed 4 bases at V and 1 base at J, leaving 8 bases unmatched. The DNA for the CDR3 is TGTGCCAGCAGTGCCCTTACTAGCGGGAGTTGGAACACCGGGGAGCTGTTTTTT. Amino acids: CASSALTSGSWNTGELFF.

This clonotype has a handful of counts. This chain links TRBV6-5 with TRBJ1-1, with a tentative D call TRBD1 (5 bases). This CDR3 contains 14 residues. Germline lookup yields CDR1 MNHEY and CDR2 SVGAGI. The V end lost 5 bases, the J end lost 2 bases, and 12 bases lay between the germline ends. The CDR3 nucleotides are TGTGCCAGCAGTAAAAAAAGGGGAAACACTGAAGCTTTCTTT. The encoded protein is CASSKKRGNTEAFF.

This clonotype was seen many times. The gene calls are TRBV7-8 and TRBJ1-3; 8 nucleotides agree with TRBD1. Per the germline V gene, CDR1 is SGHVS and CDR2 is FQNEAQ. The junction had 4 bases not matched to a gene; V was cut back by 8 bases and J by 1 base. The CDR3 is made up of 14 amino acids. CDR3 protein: CASSGQGSGNTIYF. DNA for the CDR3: TGTGCCAGCTCAGGACAGGGATCTGGAAACACCATATATTTT.

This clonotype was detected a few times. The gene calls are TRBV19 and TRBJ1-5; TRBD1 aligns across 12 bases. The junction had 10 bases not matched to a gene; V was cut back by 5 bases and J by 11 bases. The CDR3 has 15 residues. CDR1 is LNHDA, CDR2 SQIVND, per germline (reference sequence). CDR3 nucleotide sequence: TGTGCCAGTAGTGCCACGGGACAGGGGGCACGGTCCCAGCATTTT. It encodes CASSATGQGARSQHF. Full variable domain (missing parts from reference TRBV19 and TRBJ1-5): DGGITQSPKYLFRKEGQNVTLSCEQNLNHDAMYWYRQDPGQGLRLIYYSQIVNDFQKGDIAEGYSVSREKKESFPLTVTSAQKNPTAFYLCASSATGQGARSQHFGDGTRLSIL.

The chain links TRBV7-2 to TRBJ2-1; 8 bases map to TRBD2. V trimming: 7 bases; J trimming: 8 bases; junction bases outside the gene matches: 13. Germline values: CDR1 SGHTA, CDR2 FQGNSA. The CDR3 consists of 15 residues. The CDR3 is CASTGVGTSADEQFF. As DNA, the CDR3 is TGTGCCAGCACGGGCGTGGGGACTAGTGCCGATGAGCAGTTCTTC.

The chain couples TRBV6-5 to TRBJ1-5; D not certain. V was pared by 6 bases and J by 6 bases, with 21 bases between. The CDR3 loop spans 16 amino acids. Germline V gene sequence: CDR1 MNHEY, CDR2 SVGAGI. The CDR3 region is CASRSKGSPPSQPQHF. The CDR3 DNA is TGTGCCAGCAGGTCGAAGGGATCCCCACCGAGTCAGCCCCAGCATTTT.

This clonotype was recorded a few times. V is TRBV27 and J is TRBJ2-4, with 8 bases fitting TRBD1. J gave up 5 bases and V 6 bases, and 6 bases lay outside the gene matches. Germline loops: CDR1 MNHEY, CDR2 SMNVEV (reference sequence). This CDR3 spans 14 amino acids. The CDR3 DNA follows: TGTGCCAGCAGGCAGGGGGCGTCTCAAAACATTCAGTACTTC. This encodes CASRQGASQNIQYF.

The CDR3 loop is CASSPERDFRDEQFF. CDR3 DNA sequence: TGTGCCAGCAGTCCCGAGCGGGACTTTCGGGATGAGCAGTTCTTC. The chain employs TRBV12-3 or TRBV12-4 and TRBJ2-1, with 7 positions matching TRBD2. The CDR3 spans 15 residues. After removal of 5 bases from V and 8 bases from J, the junction contained 12 bases not matched to a gene.

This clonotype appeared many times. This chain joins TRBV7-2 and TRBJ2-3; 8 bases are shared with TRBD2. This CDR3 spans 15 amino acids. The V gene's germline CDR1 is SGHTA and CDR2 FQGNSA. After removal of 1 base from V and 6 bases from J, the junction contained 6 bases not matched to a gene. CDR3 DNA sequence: TGTGCCAGCAGCTTAGTACTAGCGGACACCGATACGCAGTATTTT. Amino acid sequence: CASSLVLADTDTQYF.

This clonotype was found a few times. Written as DNA, the CDR3 is TGTGCCGGGAGTAGGGACAGGGGACACACCATATATTTT. This gives the protein CAGSRDRGHTIYF. The chain is built from TRBV19 and TRBJ1-3, with TRBD1 matching over 10 bases. The CDR3 covers 13 residues. V was clipped by 11 bases and J by 8 bases; unmatched bases: 9. Germline V CDR1 and CDR2: LNHDA, SQIVND (reference sequence).

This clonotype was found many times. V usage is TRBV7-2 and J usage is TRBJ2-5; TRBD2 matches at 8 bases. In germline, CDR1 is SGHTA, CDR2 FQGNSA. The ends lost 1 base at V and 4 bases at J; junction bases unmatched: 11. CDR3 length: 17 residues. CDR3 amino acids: CASSLVGSLAGGETQYF. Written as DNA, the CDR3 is TGTGCCAGCAGCTTAGTGGGCTCTCTAGCGGGCGGAGAGACCCAGTACTTC.

For the CDR3, the DNA is TGTGCCACCAGTGCTACTAGCGGGAGATGGAATGAGCAGTTCTTC. The encoded protein is CATSATSGRWNEQFF. The chain couples TRBV24-1 to TRBJ2-1; 11 bases align to TRBD2. The CDR3 covers 15 residues. CDR1 KGHDR and CDR2 SFDVKD come from the germline V gene. After removal of 5 bases from V and 7 bases from J, the junction contained 6 bases not matched to a gene.

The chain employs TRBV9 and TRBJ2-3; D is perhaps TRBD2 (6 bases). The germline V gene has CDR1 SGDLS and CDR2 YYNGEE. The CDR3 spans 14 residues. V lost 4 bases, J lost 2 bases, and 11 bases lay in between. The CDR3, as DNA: TGTGCCAGCAGCTCAGTAGCGGTCACAGATACGCAGTATTTT. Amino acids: CASSSVAVTDTQYF.

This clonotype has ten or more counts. CDR3 sequence: CASSQGQGWEETQYF. The CDR3 region has the DNA TGCGCCAGCAGCCAAGGACAGGGGTGGGAAGAGACCCAGTACTTC. The chain combines TRBV4-3 with TRBJ2-5; 8 positions match TRBD1. This CDR3 comprises 15 residues. CDR1 and CDR2 (germline): LGHNA, YSLEER. Trimming took 1 base from V and 3 from J; bases not matched to a gene: 4.

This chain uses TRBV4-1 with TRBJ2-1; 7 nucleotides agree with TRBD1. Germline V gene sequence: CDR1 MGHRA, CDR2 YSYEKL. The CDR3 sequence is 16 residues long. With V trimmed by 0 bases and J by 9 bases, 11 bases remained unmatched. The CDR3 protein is CASSQDAGGQGGEQFF. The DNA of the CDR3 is TGCGCCAGCAGCCAAGATGCAGGGGGTCAAGGTGGTGAGCAGTTCTTC.

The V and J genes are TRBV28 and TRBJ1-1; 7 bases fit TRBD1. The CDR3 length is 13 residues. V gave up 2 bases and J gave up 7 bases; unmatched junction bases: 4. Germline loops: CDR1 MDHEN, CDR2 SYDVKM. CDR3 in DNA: TGTGCCAGCAGTTTACGACAGGGTGGTGAAGCTTTCTTT. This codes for CASSLRQGGEAFF.

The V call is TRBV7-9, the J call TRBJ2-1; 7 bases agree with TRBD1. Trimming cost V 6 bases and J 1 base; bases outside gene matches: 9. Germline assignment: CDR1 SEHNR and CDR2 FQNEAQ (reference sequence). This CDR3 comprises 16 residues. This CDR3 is CASSSRDSVSYNEQFF. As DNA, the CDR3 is TGTGCCAGCAGTTCTCGGGACAGTGTGTCCTACAATGAGCAGTTCTTC.

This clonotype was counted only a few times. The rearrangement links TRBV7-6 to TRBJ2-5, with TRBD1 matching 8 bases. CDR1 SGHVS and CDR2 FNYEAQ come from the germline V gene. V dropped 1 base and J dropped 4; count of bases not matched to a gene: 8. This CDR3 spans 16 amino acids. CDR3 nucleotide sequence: TGTGCCAGCAGCTTAGGACAGGGGAAGGTAGGAGAGACCCAGTACTTC. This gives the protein CASSLGQGKVGETQYF. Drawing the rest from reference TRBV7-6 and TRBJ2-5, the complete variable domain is GAGVSQSPRYKVTKRGQDVALRCDPISGHVSLYWYRQALGQGPEFLTYFNYEAQQDKSGLPNDRFSAERPEGSISTLTIQRTEQRDSAMYRCASSLGQGKVGETQYFGPGTRLLVL.

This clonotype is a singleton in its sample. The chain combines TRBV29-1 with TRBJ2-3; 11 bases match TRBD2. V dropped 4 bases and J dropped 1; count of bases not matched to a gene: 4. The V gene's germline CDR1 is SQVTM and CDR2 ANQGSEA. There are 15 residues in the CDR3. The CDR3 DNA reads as TGCAGCGTTGGCGGGACTAGCGGCCGCACAGATACGCAGTATTTT. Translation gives CSVGGTSGRTDTQYF.

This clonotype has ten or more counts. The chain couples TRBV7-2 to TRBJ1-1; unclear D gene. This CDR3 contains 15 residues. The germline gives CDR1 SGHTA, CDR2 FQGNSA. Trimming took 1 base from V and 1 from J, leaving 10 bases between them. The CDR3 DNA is TGTGCCAGCAGCTTAGTAGGCAGAACGAACACTGAAGCTTTCTTT. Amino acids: CASSLVGRTNTEAFF.

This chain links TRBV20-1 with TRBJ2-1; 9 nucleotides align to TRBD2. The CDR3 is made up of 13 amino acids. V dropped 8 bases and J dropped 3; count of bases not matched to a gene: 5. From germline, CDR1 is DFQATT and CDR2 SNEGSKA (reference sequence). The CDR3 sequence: CSPRLADYNEQFF. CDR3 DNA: TGCAGTCCACGACTAGCGGACTACAATGAGCAGTTCTTC.

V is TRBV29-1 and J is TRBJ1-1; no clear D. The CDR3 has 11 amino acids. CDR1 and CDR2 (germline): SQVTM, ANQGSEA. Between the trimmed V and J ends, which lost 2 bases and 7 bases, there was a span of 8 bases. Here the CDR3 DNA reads TGCAGCGTTGAATCGGGAGTTGAAGCTTTCTTT. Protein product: CSVESGVEAFF.

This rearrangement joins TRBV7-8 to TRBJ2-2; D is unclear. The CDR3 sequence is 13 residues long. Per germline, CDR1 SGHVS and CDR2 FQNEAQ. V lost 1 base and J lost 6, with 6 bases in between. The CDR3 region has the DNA TGTGCCAGCAGCTTAGAGGCCCCCGGGGAGCTGTTTTTT. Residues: CASSLEAPGELFF.